The rows below give T cell receptor beta chains drawn from one sample of a study of vaccination effects on CD4 cells after COVID-19. Which antigens these TCRs recognize remains unknown. Some clones are missing from TCRdb's copy, which holds only in-frame ones; the method was immunoSEQ multiplex PCR. This sample yields around 69,000 clones, of which 74% are seen a single time; approximately 1.5% belongs to the top ten. Here the sequenced sample was CD4+ T cells from PBMCs cultured with HCoV-229E spike peptides, taken after COVID-19 vaccination. Every receptor here comes from a human donor who received a COVID-19 vaccine. Both conserved end residues are trimmed from each CDR3.

V,J,CDR3
TRBV19,TRBJ2-3,ASGASKTTDTQY
TRBV6-5,TRBJ2-6,ASSYSLTGANVLT
TRBV4-1,TRBJ1-4,ASSQVRDRNEKLF
TRBV18,TRBJ1-1,ASSPAMEVSEAF
TRBV24-1,TRBJ1-1,ATSDQQDGPGAF
TRBV6-1,TRBJ2-1,ASSEGNEQF
TRBV5-1,TRBJ2-2,ASSLRDSRDTGELF
TRBV7-9,TRBJ1-4,ASSFQTDNEKLF
TRBV6-2/TRBV6-3,TRBJ2-5,ASRYTSGEVTQY
TRBV3-1/TRBV3-2,TRBJ1-1,ASSQGLPSLGF
TRBV7-2,TRBJ1-1,ASSIGGLNTEAF
TRBV19,TRBJ2-1,ASSPGTGRF
TRBV6-5,TRBJ1-4,ASSYLGGSEKLF
TRBV6-5,TRBJ2-1,ASIIPGRGLNEQF
TRBV30,TRBJ1-1,AWRPRGYTEAF
TRBV27,TRBJ2-2,ASSLGPNTGELF
TRBV5-1,TRBJ1-4,ASSSDSPREELF
TRBV29-1,TRBJ2-1,SVDRIGDEQF